This T cell receptor beta chain was sequenced in a study of blood T cell repertoires in COVID-19. At the level of the study: Researchers got acute and convalescent COVID-19 samples from the United States, Italy and Spain. PBMCs, B-cell-depleted T cells, or T cells were the source of the cDNA or gDNA that made up the material.

Per the germline V gene, CDR1 is SGHAT and CDR2 is FQDESV (reference sequence). With 5 bases removed from V and 4 bases from J, the gap between germline ends came to 6 bases. CDR3 size: 12 residues. Original methodology: From reference gene primer amplification, estimates of nucleated cell counts were derived. Repertoires were generated with immunoSEQ multiplex PCR, while TCRdb's copy carries only in-frame clones and drops some. That table furnishes V, J and clone size, whereas the DNA furnished D and trimming. The sample consists of about 90,000 clones, just under 85% of them appearing once. The clonotype comes from a man aged 45-65 years with acute or convalescent COVID-19. Material: peripheral blood. The rearrangement uses TRBV11-1 and TRBJ1-5; D remains ambiguous. The chain's CDR3 is CASSNPNQPQHF. CDR3 sequence (DNA): TGTGCCAGCAGCAATCCTAATCAGCCCCAGCATTTT.